One and the same sample provided the 6 T cell receptor beta chains below, sequenced in a study of molecular identifiers for immune sequencing clone quantification (dated by TCRdb to the late 2010s). The library was produced with PCR. Data came from an Illumina HiSeq 4000. Through fastp at Q25 and MiXCR, TCRdb rebuilt clones from the public reads, retaining in-frame beta chains. Rows are unified per CDR3 protein, each entry keeping the most common DNA and genes. Present in this sample are 600,000 to 650,000 distinct CDR3 sequences, less than 20% of which were seen just once. Roughly 0.9% of the sample rests with the top ten. The sequenced material came from naive CD8+ T cells from blood, with Jurkat cell RNA spiked in. The cell subset or site tag for this specimen amounts to: FACS-sorted CD8+CD4-CCR7+CD45RA+ naive T cells. Receptors were obtained from a human donor in good health. Some libraries in this study had Jurkat cell RNA spiked in.

V usage is TRBV27 and J usage is TRBJ2-3; the D is unclear. CDR3 length: 13 residues. Trimming took 8 bases from V and 3 from J, leaving 12 bases between them. The germline V gene encodes CDR1 MNHEY and CDR2 SMNVEV (reference sequence). The CDR3 protein is CASRDGRTDTQYF. Written as DNA, the CDR3 is TGTGCCAGCCGAGACGGGCGGACAGATACGCAGTATTTT.

This clonotype was observed at least ten times. The CDR3 DNA is TGTGCCAGCAGAGGACAGCTAGGCGCTTTCTTT. Translating gives CASRGQLGAFF. The chain links TRBV27 to TRBJ1-1; possibly TRBD1 for D (6 bases). Germline V CDR1 and CDR2: MNHEY, SMNVEV (reference sequence). This CDR3 has 11 amino acids. V was clipped by 6 bases and J by 11 bases, with 13 bases between them.

The V and J genes are TRBV25-1 and TRBJ2-5; a possible D gene is TRBD2 (6 bases). There are 16 residues in the CDR3. The V end was cut by 4 bases, the J end by 1 base, with 16 bases between. Germline lookup yields CDR1 MGHDK and CDR2 SYGVNS. This CDR3 reads CASSGRVAEAQETQYF. DNA of the CDR3: TGTGCCAGCAGTGGCCGGGTAGCGGAGGCCCAAGAGACCCAGTACTTC.

There are many counts of this clonotype. V gene TRBV5-1 combines with J gene TRBJ2-2, with D possibly matching TRBD1 (6 bases). This CDR3 comprises 19 residues. Trimming removed 1 base from V and 3 bases from J, with 22 bases in between. The V gene's germline CDR1 is SGHRS and CDR2 YFSETQ. The CDR3 loop is CASSLRYTGTPRDTGELFF. CDR3 bases: TGCGCCAGCAGCTTGAGGTACACCGGGACACCCCGAGACACCGGGGAGCTGTTTTTT.

At least ten counts were recorded for this clonotype. The chain couples TRBV4-1 to TRBJ2-5, with D hard to call. Germline values: CDR1 MGHRA, CDR2 YSYEKL. The CDR3 runs to 14 residues. V lost 2 bases and J lost 0, with 7 bases in between. Here the CDR3 DNA reads TGCGCCAGCAGCCAAACGACAAACCAAGAGACCCAGTACTTC. Protein sequence: CASSQTTNQETQYF.

The V gene is TRBV12-3 or TRBV12-4, the J gene TRBJ2-7, with 14 bases aligning to TRBD2. This CDR3 is built from 14 residues. V shed 4 bases, J shed 7 bases, and the junction held 3 bases outside the gene matches. The CDR3 region is CASSWGTSGGEQYF. DNA for the CDR3: TGTGCCAGCAGTTGGGGGACTAGCGGGGGTGAGCAGTACTTC.